These 19 T cell receptor beta chains were all obtained from the same sample, sequenced in a study of blood T cell repertoires in COVID-19. Assay: immunoSEQ multiplex PCR; the TCRdb copy retains only in-frame clones and omits some. This sample carries about 200,000 clones, around four fifths of them seen once, and the ten largest clones take 12%. Sample: PBMCs or T cells enriched from blood (not recorded which). These receptors came from a man in his forties who had recovered from COVID-19.

This clone was observed a handful of times. The chain combines TRBV4-3 with TRBJ1-3; 9 bases are shared with TRBD1. Germline CDR1 is LGHNA and CDR2 is YSLEER. The V segment lost 4 bases and the J segment 2 bases; nucleotides outside the gene matches: 3. This CDR3 is built from 15 residues. The CDR3 spells CASSLGQGPGNTIYF. The CDR3 nucleotides are TGCGCCAGCAGCCTGGGACAGGGCCCTGGAAACACCATATATTTT.

The rearrangement joins TRBV10-3 to TRBJ1-1; TRBD1 is a possible D gene (6 bases). Deletions cut 6 bases from V and 4 bases from J, with 15 bases between. This CDR3 has 14 residues. Germline CDR1 reads ENHRY; CDR2 reads SYGVKD. CDR3 protein: CAIRGAQGFTEAFF. CDR3 nucleotides: TGTGCCATCAGGGGGGCACAGGGTTTCACTGAAGCTTTCTTT.

The chain couples TRBV7-9 to TRBJ2-1, with D possibly matching TRBD1 (6 bases). The germline CDR1 and CDR2 sequences are SEHNR and FQNEAQ (reference sequence). The CDR3 has 13 amino acids. V lost 6 bases and J lost 8, with 14 bases in between. The CDR3 sequence is CASRRTEGDEQFF. As DNA, the CDR3 is TGTGCCAGCAGGCGGACAGAGGGGGATGAGCAGTTCTTC. The full variable domain, completed using reference TRBV7-9 and TRBJ2-1, is DTGVSQNPRHKITKRGQNVTFRCDPISEHNRLYWYRQTLGQGPEFLTYFQNEAQLEKSRLLSDRFSAERPKGSFSTLEIQRTEQGDSAMYLCASRRTEGDEQFFGPGTRLTVL.

V and J are TRBV24-1 and TRBJ2-2, with 9 bases that match TRBD1. V gave up 3 bases and J gave up 0 bases; unmatched junction bases: 4. The CDR3 is 17 amino acids. The germline V gene has CDR1 KGHDR and CDR2 SFDVKD. Here the CDR3 DNA reads TGTGCCACCAGTGATCCCTGGACAGGGGCGAACACCGGGGAGCTGTTTTTT. Amino acid sequence: CATSDPWTGANTGELFF.

The chain has TRBV11-2 and TRBJ2-7; weak D call: TRBD2 (6 bases). CDR1 and CDR2 (germline): SGHAT, FQNNGV. The CDR3 runs to 16 residues. V was cut by 5 bases and J by 0 bases, with 17 bases left in between. CDR3 region: CASSLRGGESSYEQYF. As DNA, the CDR3 is TGTGCCAGCAGCCTACGCGGCGGGGAGAGCTCCTACGAGCAGTACTTC.

This clone was seen once. This rearrangement joins TRBV6-2 or TRBV6-3 to TRBJ1-5, with 10 bases lining up with TRBD1. The J segment lost 5 bases and the V segment lost 1 base, leaving 8 bases of the junction unmatched. CDR1 MNHEY and CDR2 SVGEGT come from the germline V gene. This CDR3 has 17 residues. CDR3 in amino acids: CASSYFPGQGTYQPQHF. CDR3 nucleotides: TGTGCCAGCAGTTACTTCCCGGGACAGGGGACTTATCAGCCCCAGCATTTT.

The chain recombines TRBV30 with TRBJ1-1; unclear D gene. The CDR3 is made up of 12 amino acids. Trimming stripped 2 bases from V and 10 bases from J, with 14 bases between. CDR1 and CDR2 from the germline V gene are GTSNPN and SVGIG (reference sequence). CDR3 amino acids: CAWSSGTGTAFF. The CDR3 DNA reads as TGTGCCTGGAGTTCGGGCACGGGAACAGCTTTCTTT.

A single count supports this clone. V is TRBV9 and J is TRBJ1-1; D is possibly TRBD1 (5 bases). V lost 0 bases to trimming and J lost 6 bases, with 9 bases between them. Germline CDR1 SGDLS, CDR2 YYNGEE. The CDR3 extends over 13 amino acids. The DNA of the CDR3 is TGTGCCAGCAGCGTAGTCGACAGCCCTGAAGCTTTCTTT. This gives the protein CASSVVDSPEAFF.

The genes are TRBV5-4 and TRBJ2-1; TRBD2 matches at 7 bases. The CDR3 runs to 17 residues. V lost 0 bases to trimming and J lost 7 bases; unmatched junction nucleotides: 13. Per the germline V gene, CDR1 is SGHNT and CDR2 is YYREEE (reference sequence). CDR3 amino acids: CASSLAFEGGPLNEQFF. The CDR3 bases are TGTGCCAGCAGCTTGGCCTTCGAGGGAGGGCCCTTGAATGAGCAGTTCTTC.

The V and J genes are TRBV3-1 (or the pseudogene TRBV3-2) and TRBJ1-3, with D unresolved. Trimming removed 0 bases from V and 0 bases from J, with 9 bases in between. CDR1 and CDR2 from the germline V gene are LGHDT and YNNKEL (reference sequence). The CDR3 is 16 amino acids. The CDR3 coding sequence is TGTGCCAGCAGCCAAGAACGGGGAAGCTCTGGAAACACCATATATTTT. Translation: CASSQERGSSGNTIYF.

The chain joins TRBV10-3 to TRBJ2-3; TRBD2 aligns across 9 bases. Germline V lookup: CDR1 ENHRY, CDR2 SYGVKD. The CDR3 contains 17 residues. The trim removed 3 bases at V and 4 bases at J, leaving 11 bases unmatched. The CDR3 spells CAISESYSGSIPDTQYF. The CDR3 DNA reads as TGTGCCATCAGTGAATCCTATAGCGGGAGCATCCCAGATACGCAGTATTTT.

V is TRBV3-1 (or the pseudogene TRBV3-2) and J is TRBJ2-3; weak D call: TRBD1 (6 bases). The CDR3 sequence is 16 residues long. Trimming took 3 bases from V and 3 from J, leaving 16 bases between them. Germline CDR1 is LGHDT and CDR2 is YNNKEL (reference sequence). The CDR3 DNA reads TGTGCCAGCAGCCATGGGTTGGGACACGAAACAGATACGCAGTATTTT. Amino acids: CASSHGLGHETDTQYF.

The chain uses TRBV7-9 and TRBJ2-1; TRBD2 matches at 11 bases. The CDR3 runs 17 residues. Germline trimming cut 0 bases from V and 5 bases from J; bases unmatched to any gene: 6. Germline CDR1 reads SEHNR; CDR2 reads FQNEAQ (reference sequence). The DNA of the CDR3 is TGTGCCAGCAGCTTAGCGAGTGGGACTAGCGGTGACAATGAGCAGTTCTTC. Translation: CASSLASGTSGDNEQFF.

V is TRBV5-3 and J is TRBJ2-2; TRBD2 is a possible D gene (5 bases). TRBV5-3 is an ORF, and what it does is uncertain. V gave up 4 bases and J gave up 0 bases, with 34 bases separating them. The CDR3 extends over 23 amino acids. CDR3 sequence reads: CARSTNLSMQYQLRGTNTGELFF. The CDR3, as DNA: TGTGCCAGAAGCACGAACCTCTCTATGCAGTACCAGCTGAGAGGGACGAACACCGGGGAGCTGTTTTTT.

This clone was seen a few times. This chain links TRBV5-1 with TRBJ2-3; 9 bases are shared with TRBD2. Losses at the gene ends were 4 bases for V and 3 bases for J; bases not matched to a gene: 12. The germline CDR1 and CDR2 sequences are SGHRS and YFSETQ. The CDR3 contains 17 residues. For the CDR3, the DNA is TGCGCCAGCAGCGCCTTACTAGCGGGCCAAGTGACAGATACGCAGTATTTT. Translated: CASSALLAGQVTDTQYF.

This rearrangement joins TRBV28 to TRBJ2-7, with TRBD1 matching 10 bases. The germline V gene has CDR1 MDHEN and CDR2 SYDVKM. V gave up 4 bases and J gave up 3 bases; unmatched junction bases: 9. This CDR3 contains 16 residues. The CDR3 region is CASSSYSDRGIYEQYF. The CDR3 DNA is TGTGCCAGCAGTTCCTACTCGGACAGGGGGATCTACGAGCAGTACTTC. Full variable domain (outside the CDR3, taken from reference TRBV28 and TRBJ2-7): DVKVTQSSRYLVKRTGEKVFLECVQDMDHENMFWYRQDPGLGLRLIYFSYDVKMKEKGDIPEGYSVSREKKERFSLILESASTNQTSMYLCASSSYSDRGIYEQYFGPGTRLTVT.

The rearrangement joins TRBV9 to TRBJ2-5; D remains unclear. V was shortened by 0 bases and J by 2 bases, with 8 bases between the two germline ends. Germline V lookup: CDR1 SGDLS, CDR2 YYNGEE. The CDR3 has 14 amino acids. The CDR3 here is CASSVVAYQETQYF. DNA for the CDR3: TGTGCCAGCAGCGTAGTTGCGTATCAAGAGACCCAGTACTTC.

The rearrangement uses TRBV19 and TRBJ1-4; D might be TRBD1 (6 bases). Germline V CDR1 and CDR2: LNHDA, SQIVND (reference sequence). The V end lost 0 bases, the J end lost 5 bases, and 7 bases lay between the germline ends. This CDR3 region has 14 residues. As DNA, the CDR3 is TGTGCCAGTAGTATAGACAGGGGCAATGAAAAACTGTTTTTT. Encoded protein: CASSIDRGNEKLFF.

This clone was observed a handful of times. The gene calls are TRBV18 and TRBJ1-1; D is unclear. Between the trimmed V and J ends, which lost 0 bases and 1 base, there was a span of 9 bases. The CDR3 is 15 amino acids. The V gene's germline CDR1 is KGHSH and CDR2 LQKENI. CDR3 coding DNA: TGTGCCAGCTCACCACCATCACAGCCGAACACTGAAGCTTTCTTT. It encodes CASSPPSQPNTEAFF.